The present entry profiles one T cell receptor (beta chain) with its context. The V gene lost 1 base and the J gene lost 3 bases, with 13 bases spanning the gap. Germline loops: CDR1 SGHRS, CDR2 YFSETQ. The CDR3 has 15 amino acids. Original handling: For nucleated cells, counts were estimated from reference gene primer amplification. Clones were sequenced by immunoSEQ multiplex PCR, and TCRdb holds only the in-frame ones, with some missing. Clonal size and the V and J genes are those of that table, whereas D and trimming came from the DNA. This table holds 250,000 to 350,000 clones, just over 85% found once. The data were obtained in a study of blood T cell repertoires in COVID-19.

This clonotype originated in a woman under 30 who had recovered from COVID-19. Sequenced sample: PBMCs or T cells enriched from blood (not recorded which). The chain is built from TRBV5-1 and TRBJ1-1, with D perhaps TRBD1 (5 bases). The CDR3 DNA is TGCGCCAGCAGCTTGCTCCTCAGGGCTGACACTGAAGCTTTCTTT. It translates to CASSLLLRADTEAFF.